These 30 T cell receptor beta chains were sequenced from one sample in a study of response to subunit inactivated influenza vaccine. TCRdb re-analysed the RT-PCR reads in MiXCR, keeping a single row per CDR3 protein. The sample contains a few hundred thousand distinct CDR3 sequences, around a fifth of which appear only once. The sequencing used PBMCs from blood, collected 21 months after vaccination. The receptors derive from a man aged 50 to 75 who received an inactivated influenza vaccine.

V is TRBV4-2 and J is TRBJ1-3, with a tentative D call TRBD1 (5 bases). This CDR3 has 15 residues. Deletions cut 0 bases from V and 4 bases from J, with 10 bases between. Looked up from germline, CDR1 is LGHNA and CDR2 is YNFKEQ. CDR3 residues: CASSQDGGVGNTIYF. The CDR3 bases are TGTGCCAGCAGCCAAGATGGAGGGGTCGGAAACACCATATATTTT.

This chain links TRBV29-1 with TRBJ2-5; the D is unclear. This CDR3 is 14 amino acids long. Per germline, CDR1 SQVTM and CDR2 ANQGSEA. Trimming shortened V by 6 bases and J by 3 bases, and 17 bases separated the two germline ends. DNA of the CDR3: TGCAGCGTCCGAACCCTAGGGCAGAAAGAGACCCAGTACTTC. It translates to CSVRTLGQKETQYF.

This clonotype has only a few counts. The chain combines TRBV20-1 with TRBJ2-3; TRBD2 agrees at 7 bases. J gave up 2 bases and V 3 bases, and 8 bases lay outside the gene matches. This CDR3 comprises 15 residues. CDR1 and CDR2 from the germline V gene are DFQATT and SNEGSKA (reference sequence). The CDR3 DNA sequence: TGCAGTGCTAGGACCGGGACTACTGCCACAGATACGCAGTATTTT. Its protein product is CSARTGTTATDTQYF.

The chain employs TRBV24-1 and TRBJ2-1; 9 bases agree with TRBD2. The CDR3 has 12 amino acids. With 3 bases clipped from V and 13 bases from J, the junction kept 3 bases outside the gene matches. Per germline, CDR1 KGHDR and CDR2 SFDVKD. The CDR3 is CATSDEREVQFF. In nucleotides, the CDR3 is TGTGCCACCAGTGATGAGCGGGAGGTCCAGTTCTTC.

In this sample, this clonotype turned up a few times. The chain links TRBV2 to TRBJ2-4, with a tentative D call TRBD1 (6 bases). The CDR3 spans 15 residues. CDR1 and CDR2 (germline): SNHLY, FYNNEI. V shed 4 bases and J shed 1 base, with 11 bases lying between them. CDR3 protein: CASSAQGAAKNIQYF. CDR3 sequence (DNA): TGTGCCAGCAGTGCACAGGGCGCTGCCAAAAACATTCAGTACTTC.

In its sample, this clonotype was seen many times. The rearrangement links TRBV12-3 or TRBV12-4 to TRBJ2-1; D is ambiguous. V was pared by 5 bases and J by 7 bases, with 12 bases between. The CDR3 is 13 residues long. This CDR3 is CASSPMRQNEQFF. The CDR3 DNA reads TGTGCCAGCAGTCCCATGCGGCAGAATGAGCAGTTCTTC.

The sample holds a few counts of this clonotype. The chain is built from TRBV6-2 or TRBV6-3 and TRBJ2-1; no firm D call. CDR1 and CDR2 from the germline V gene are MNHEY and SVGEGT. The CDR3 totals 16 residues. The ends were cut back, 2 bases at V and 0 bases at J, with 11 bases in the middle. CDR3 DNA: TGTGCCAGCAGTTACCTGGCGTCTAGCTCCTACAATGAGCAGTTCTTC. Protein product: CASSYLASSSYNEQFF.

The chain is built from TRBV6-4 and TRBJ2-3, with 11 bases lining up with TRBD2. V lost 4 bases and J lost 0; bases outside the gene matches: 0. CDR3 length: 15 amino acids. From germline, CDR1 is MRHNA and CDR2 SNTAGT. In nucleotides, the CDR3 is TGTGCCAGCAGTGCTAGCGGGGGGAGCACAGATACGCAGTATTTT. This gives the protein CASSASGGSTDTQYF.

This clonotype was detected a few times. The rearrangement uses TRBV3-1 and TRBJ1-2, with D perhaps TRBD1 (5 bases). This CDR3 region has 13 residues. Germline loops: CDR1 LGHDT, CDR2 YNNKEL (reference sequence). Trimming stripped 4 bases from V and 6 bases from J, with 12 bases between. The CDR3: CASSRSGANGYTF. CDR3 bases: TGTGCCAGCAGCCGCAGTGGGGCCAATGGCTACACCTTC.

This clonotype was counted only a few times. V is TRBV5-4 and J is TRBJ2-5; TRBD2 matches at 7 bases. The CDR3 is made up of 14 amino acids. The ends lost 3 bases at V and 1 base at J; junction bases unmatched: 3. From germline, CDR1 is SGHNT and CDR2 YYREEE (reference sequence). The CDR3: CASSSGTTQETQYF. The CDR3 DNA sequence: TGTGCCAGCAGCTCCGGGACTACCCAAGAGACCCAGTACTTC. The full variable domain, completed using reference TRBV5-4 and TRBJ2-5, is ETGVTQSPTHLIKTRGQQVTLRCSSQSGHNTVSWYQQALGQGPQFIFQYYREEENGRGNFPPRFSGLQFPNYSSELNVNALELDDSALYLCASSSGTTQETQYFGPGTRLLVL.

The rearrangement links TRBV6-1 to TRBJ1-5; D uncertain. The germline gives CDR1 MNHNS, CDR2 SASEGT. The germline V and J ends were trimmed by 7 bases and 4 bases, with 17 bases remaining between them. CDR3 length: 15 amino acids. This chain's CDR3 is CASIDLGGFNQPQHF. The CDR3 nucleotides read TGTGCCAGCATTGATTTGGGAGGGTTTAATCAGCCCCAGCATTTT.

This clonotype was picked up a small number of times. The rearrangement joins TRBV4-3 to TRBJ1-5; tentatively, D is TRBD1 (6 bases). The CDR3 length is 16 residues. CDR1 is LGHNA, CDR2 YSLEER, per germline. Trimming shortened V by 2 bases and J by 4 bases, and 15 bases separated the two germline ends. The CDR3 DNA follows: TGCGCCAGCAGCCAATCCCCGACAGGCGTAAATCAGCCCCAGCATTTT. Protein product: CASSQSPTGVNQPQHF.

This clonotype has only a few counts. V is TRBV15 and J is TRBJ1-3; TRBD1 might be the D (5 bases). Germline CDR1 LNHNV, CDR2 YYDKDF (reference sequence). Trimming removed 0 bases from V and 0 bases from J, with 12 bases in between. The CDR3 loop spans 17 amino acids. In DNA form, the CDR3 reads TGTGCCACCAGCAGAGATGCGGGACGGAGCTCTGGAAACACCATATATTTT. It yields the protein CATSRDAGRSSGNTIYF.

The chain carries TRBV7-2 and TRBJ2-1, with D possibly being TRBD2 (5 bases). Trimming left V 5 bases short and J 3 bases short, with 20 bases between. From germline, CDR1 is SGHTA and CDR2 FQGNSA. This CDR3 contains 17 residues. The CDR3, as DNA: TGTGCCAGCAGCCCCTATCTAGCCCACATCTTCTACAATGAGCAGTTCTTC. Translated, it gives CASSPYLAHIFYNEQFF.

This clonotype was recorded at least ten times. CDR3 loop: CSARDGTGRRSYGYTF. The CDR3 coding sequence is TGCAGTGCTAGAGACGGGACGGGGAGACGGAGCTATGGCTACACCTTC. The rearrangement joins TRBV20-1 to TRBJ1-2; a possible D gene is TRBD1 (5 bases). V was trimmed by 0 bases and J by 4 bases, leaving 18 bases between them. Germline V CDR1 and CDR2: DFQATT, SNEGSKA (reference sequence). The length of the CDR3 is 16 residues.

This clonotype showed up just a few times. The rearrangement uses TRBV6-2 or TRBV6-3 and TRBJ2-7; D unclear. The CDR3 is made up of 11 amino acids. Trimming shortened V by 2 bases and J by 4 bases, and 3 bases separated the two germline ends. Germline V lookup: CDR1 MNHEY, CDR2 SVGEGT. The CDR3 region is CASSYVYEQYF. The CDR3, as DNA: TGTGCCAGCAGTTACGTGTACGAGCAGTACTTC.

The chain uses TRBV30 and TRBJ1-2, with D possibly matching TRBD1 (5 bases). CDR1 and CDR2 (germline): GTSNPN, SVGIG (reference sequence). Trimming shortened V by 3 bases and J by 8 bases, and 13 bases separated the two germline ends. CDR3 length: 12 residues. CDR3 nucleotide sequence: TGTGCCTGGAGCGGGACGGGGAAGGGCTACACCTTC. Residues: CAWSGTGKGYTF.

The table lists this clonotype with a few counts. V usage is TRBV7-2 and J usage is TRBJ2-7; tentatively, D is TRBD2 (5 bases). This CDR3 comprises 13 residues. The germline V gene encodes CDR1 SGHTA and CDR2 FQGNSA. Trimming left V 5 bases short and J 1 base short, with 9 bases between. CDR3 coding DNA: TGTGCCAGCAGCCAAGAGCGGTCCTACGAGCAGTACTTC. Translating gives CASSQERSYEQYF.

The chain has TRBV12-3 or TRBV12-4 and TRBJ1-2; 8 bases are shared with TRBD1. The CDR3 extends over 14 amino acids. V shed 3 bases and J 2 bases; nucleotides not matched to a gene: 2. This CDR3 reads CASSLSGGNYGYTF. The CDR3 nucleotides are TGTGCCAGCAGTTTGTCAGGGGGCAACTATGGCTACACCTTC.

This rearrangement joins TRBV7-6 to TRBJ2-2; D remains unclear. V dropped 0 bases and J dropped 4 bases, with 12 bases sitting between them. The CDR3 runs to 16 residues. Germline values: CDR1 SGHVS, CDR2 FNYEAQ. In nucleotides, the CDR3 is TGTGCCAGCAGCTTAGCGACGACGATGGGCACCGGGGAGCTGTTTTTT. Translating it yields CASSLATTMGTGELFF.

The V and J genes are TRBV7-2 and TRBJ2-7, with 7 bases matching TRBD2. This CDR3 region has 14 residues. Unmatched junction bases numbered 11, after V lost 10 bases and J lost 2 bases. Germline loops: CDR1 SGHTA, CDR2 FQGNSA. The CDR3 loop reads CATTLGGGAYEQYF. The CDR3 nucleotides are TGTGCCACTACGCTCGGCGGGGGAGCCTACGAGCAGTACTTC.

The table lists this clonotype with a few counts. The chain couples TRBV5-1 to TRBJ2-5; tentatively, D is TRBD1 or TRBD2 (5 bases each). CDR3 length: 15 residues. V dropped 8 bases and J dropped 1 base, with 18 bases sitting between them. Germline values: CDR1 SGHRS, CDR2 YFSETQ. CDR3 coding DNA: TGCGCCAGTGGGACCCGGGGCAGGACCCAAGAGACCCAGTACTTC. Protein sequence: CASGTRGRTQETQYF. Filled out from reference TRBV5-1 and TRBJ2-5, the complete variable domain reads KAGVTQTPRYLIKTRGQQVTLSCSPISGHRSVSWYQQTPGQGLQFLFEYFSETQRNKGNFPGRFSGRQFSNSRSEMNVSTLELGDSALYLCASGTRGRTQETQYFGPGTRLLVL.

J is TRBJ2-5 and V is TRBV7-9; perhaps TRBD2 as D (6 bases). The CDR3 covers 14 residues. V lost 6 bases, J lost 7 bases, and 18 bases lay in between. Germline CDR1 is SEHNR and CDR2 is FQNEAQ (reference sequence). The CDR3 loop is CASRTRGGAVTQYF. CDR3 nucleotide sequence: TGTGCCAGCAGGACTCGGGGCGGGGCGGTGACCCAGTACTTC.

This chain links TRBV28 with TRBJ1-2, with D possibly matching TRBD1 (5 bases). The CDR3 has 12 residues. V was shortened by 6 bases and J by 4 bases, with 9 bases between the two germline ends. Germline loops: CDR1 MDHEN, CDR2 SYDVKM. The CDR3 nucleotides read TGTGCCAGCAGGGGGGACGGCTATGGCTACACCTTC. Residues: CASRGDGYGYTF.

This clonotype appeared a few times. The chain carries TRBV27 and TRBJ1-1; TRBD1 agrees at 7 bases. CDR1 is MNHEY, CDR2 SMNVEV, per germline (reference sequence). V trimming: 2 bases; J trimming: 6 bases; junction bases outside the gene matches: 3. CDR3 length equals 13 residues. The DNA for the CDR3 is TGTGCCAGCAGTTTAACCACAGGGGCTGAAGCTTTCTTT. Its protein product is CASSLTTGAEAFF.

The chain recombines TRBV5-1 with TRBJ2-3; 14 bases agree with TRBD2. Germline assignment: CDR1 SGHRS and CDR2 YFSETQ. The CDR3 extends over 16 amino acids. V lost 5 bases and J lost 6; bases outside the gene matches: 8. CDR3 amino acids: CASSPGTSGGLDTQYF. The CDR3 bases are TGCGCCAGCAGTCCTGGGACTAGCGGGGGTCTTGATACGCAGTATTTT.

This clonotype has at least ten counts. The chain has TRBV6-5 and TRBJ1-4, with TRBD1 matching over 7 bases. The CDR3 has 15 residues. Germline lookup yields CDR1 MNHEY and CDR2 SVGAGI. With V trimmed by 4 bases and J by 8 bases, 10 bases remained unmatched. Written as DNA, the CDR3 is TGTGCCAGCAGTTTCTCTCAGGGGGTACGGGAAAAACTGTTTTTT. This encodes CASSFSQGVREKLFF.

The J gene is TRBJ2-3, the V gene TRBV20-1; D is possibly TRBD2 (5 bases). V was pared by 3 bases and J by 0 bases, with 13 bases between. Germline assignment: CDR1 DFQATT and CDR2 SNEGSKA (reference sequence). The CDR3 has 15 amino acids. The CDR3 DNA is TGCAGTGCTAGCGATCGAGCGGTTAGCACAGATACGCAGTATTTT. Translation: CSASDRAVSTDTQYF.

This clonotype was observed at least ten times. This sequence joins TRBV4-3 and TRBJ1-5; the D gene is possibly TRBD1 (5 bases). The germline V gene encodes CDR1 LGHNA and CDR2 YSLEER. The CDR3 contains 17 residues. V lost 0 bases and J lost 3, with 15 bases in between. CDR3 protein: CASSQDPGTGHNQPQHF. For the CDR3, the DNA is TGCGCCAGCAGCCAAGACCCCGGGACGGGGCACAATCAGCCCCAGCATTTT.

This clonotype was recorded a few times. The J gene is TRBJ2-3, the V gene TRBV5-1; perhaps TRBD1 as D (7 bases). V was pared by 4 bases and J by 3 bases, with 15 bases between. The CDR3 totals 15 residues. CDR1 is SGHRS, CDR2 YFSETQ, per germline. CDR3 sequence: CASSQTGRGTDTQYF. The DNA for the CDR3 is TGCGCCAGCAGCCAGACAGGGCGGGGTACAGATACGCAGTATTTT.